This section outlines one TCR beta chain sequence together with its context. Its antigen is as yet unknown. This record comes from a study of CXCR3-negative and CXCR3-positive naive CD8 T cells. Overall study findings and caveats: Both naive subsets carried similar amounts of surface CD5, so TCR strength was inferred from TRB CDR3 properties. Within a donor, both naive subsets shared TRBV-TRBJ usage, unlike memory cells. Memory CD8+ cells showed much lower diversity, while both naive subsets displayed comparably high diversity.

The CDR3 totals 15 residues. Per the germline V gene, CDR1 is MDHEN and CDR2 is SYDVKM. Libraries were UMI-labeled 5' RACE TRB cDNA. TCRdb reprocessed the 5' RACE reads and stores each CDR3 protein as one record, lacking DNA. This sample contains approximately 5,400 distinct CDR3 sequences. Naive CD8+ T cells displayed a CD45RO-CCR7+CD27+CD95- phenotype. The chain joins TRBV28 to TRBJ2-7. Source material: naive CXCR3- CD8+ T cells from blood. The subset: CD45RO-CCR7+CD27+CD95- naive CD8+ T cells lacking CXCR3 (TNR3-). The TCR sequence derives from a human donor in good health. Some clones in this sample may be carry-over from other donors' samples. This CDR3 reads CASSLNRRSLYEQYF. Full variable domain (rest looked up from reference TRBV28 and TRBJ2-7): DVKVTQSSRYLVKRTGEKVFLECVQDMDHENMFWYRQDPGLGLRLIYFSYDVKMKEKGDIPEGYSVSREKKERFSLILESASTNQTSMYLCASSLNRRSLYEQYFGPGTRLTVT.